A selection of T cell receptor beta chains follows, all from one sample in a study of spatial heterogeneity in lung cancer. TCRdb independently ran MiXCR on the 5' RACE reads; one entry per CDR3 protein. This sample has about 45,000 distinct CDR3 sequences, with 20% to 25% found just once. The sample was PBMCs, taken at follow-up. The receptors originated from a female donor with early-stage non-small cell lung cancer. Both conserved end residues are part of each CDR3. Fields, in order: clone size, V gene, D gene, J gene, CDR3 DNA, CDR3 protein. A D gene is named only where the DNA matches it firmly. Part of the rows lack a size; the others show once, few, many or a class for expanded clones.

abundance: -; v_gene: TRBV4-2; d_gene: -; j_gene: TRBJ2-7; CDR3nt: TGTGCCAGCAGCAGCAGTTTCCCGGGGCAGCCCCACGAGCAGTACTTC; CDR3aa: CASSSSFPGQPHEQYF
abundance: few; v_gene: TRBV11-2; d_gene: TRBD1; j_gene: TRBJ1-5; CDR3nt: TGTGCCAGCAGCCCGGACAGGGGTCAGCCCCAGCATTTT; CDR3aa: CASSPDRGQPQHF
abundance: -; v_gene: TRBV29-1; d_gene: TRBD2; j_gene: TRBJ2-3; CDR3nt: TGCAGCGTTTTTTGGAGCGGGAGAGATACGCAGTATTTT; CDR3aa: CSVFWSGRDTQYF
abundance: -; v_gene: TRBV18; d_gene: -; j_gene: TRBJ1-2; CDR3nt: TGTGCCAGCTCACCATCAGGGCTCTATGGCTACACCTTC; CDR3aa: CASSPSGLYGYTF
abundance: many; v_gene: TRBV20-1; d_gene: -; j_gene: TRBJ1-5; CDR3nt: TGCAGTGCTCTTGACCGGGACAGCAATCAGCCCCAGCATTTT; CDR3aa: CSALDRDSNQPQHF
abundance: -; v_gene: TRBV5-4; d_gene: -; j_gene: TRBJ1-2; CDR3nt: TGTGCCAGCAACAGGGACCAATACTATGGCTACACCTTC; CDR3aa: CASNRDQYYGYTF
abundance: -; v_gene: TRBV4-1; d_gene: -; j_gene: TRBJ2-7; CDR3nt: TGCGCCAGCAGCCAAGGACCCGCCAGGTCCTACGAGCAGTACTTC; CDR3aa: CASSQGPARSYEQYF
abundance: -; v_gene: TRBV4-1; d_gene: -; j_gene: TRBJ2-5; CDR3nt: TGCGCCAGCAGTCATATACGGGAGACCCAGTACTTC; CDR3aa: CASSHIRETQYF
abundance: few; v_gene: TRBV5-1; d_gene: -; j_gene: TRBJ1-1; CDR3nt: TGCGCCAGCAGCTCAGTCGGGGGTTTGCGGGTAGGTGAAGCTTTCTTT; CDR3aa: CASSSVGGLRVGEAFF
abundance: -; v_gene: TRBV7-2; d_gene: -; j_gene: TRBJ1-2; CDR3nt: TGTGCCAGCAGCTTGGGGGTGGGAGATAATGGCTACACCTTC; CDR3aa: CASSLGVGDNGYTF
abundance: -; v_gene: TRBV20-1; d_gene: -; j_gene: TRBJ2-3; CDR3nt: TGCAGTGCTAGAGTGGCTAGCACAGATACGCAGTATTTT; CDR3aa: CSARVASTDTQYF